One and the same sample provided the 27 T cell receptor beta chains below, sequenced in a study of OX40 agonist ivuxolimab in advanced cancers. Profiled with immunoSEQ multiplex PCR; TCRdb holds only in-frame clones, not every one. This sample has over 55,000 clones, with 80% to 90% found just once. The sample here was CD4+ or CD8+ T cells sorted from blood, taken in a trial of the OX40 agonist ivuxolimab. The receptor source for this set is an adult with an advanced solid tumor such as melanoma, head and neck, liver or kidney cancer.

V is TRBV7-9 and J is TRBJ2-7, with 15 bases that match TRBD2. V trimming: 4 bases; J trimming: 6 bases; junction bases outside the gene matches: 13. CDR3 length equals 18 residues. Per the germline V gene, CDR1 is SEHNR and CDR2 is FQNEAQ (reference sequence). As DNA, the CDR3 is TGTGCCAGCAGCTCGTCTACCGGGACTAGCGGGAGGAGGGGCGAGCAGTACTTC. Encoded protein: CASSSSTGTSGRRGEQYF.

This clone came up once. The rearrangement uses TRBV5-5 and TRBJ1-5, with D possibly TRBD1 on 5 matching bases. Germline assignment: CDR1 SGHKS and CDR2 YYEKEE (reference sequence). The CDR3 has 17 amino acids. Deletions cut 0 bases from V and 0 bases from J, with 13 bases between. CDR3 sequence (DNA): TGTGCCAGCAGCTTGGGTCGGGCAGGGACTAGCAATCAGCCCCAGCATTTT. This sequence encodes CASSLGRAGTSNQPQHF.

The table lists this clone with a count of one. The chain recombines TRBV7-9 with TRBJ2-1, with D unresolved. The V gene's germline CDR1 is SEHNR and CDR2 FQNEAQ (reference sequence). The CDR3 loop spans 14 amino acids. The V and J ends lost 2 bases and 3 bases respectively, with 8 bases between them. The CDR3 sequence is CASSLFYLYNEQFF. The DNA for the CDR3 is TGTGCCAGCAGCTTATTCTACCTCTACAATGAGCAGTTCTTC. The entire variable domain, with the rest obtained from reference TRBV7-9 and TRBJ2-1, is as follows: DTGVSQNPRHKITKRGQNVTFRCDPISEHNRLYWYRQTLGQGPEFLTYFQNEAQLEKSRLLSDRFSAERPKGSFSTLEIQRTEQGDSAMYLCASSLFYLYNEQFFGPGTRLTVL.

This rearrangement joins TRBV18 to TRBJ1-1; D is unresolved. The CDR3 is 14 residues long. Trimming took off 6 bases at V and 0 bases at J, with 11 bases between the two ends. Germline assignment: CDR1 KGHSH and CDR2 LQKENI. This CDR3 is CASSPVNLNTEAFF. CDR3 coding DNA: TGTGCCAGCTCCCCCGTTAATCTGAACACTGAAGCTTTCTTT.

The genes are TRBV14 and TRBJ2-5; D gene uncertain. The J call may not be correct, given that the DNA end is closer to TRBJ2-7. The CDR3 loop spans 16 amino acids. Germline-derived CDR1 and CDR2 are SGHDN and FVKESK. The CDR3 spells CASSQRRSPYPGEQYF. In nucleotides, the CDR3 is TGTGCCAGCAGCCAACGTAGAAGCCCCTACCCGGGCGAGCAGTACTTC.

This chain uses TRBV6-1 with TRBJ1-2, with 7 bases aligning to TRBD1. The CDR3 covers 13 residues. Germline CDR1 MNHNS, CDR2 SASEGT. After removal of 2 bases from V and 6 bases from J, the junction contained 3 bases not matched to a gene. CDR3 DNA: TGTGCCAGCAGTGAAAACAGGGGAAATGGCTACACCTTC. Protein sequence: CASSENRGNGYTF.

This chain joins TRBV29-1 and TRBJ1-1; tentative D call: TRBD1 (5 bases). CDR1 and CDR2 from the germline V gene are SQVTM and ANQGSEA. There are 13 residues in the CDR3. The V end lost 4 bases, the J end lost 1 base, and 10 bases lay between the germline ends. Here the CDR3 reads CSVVSGTNTEAFF. The CDR3 DNA is TGCAGCGTTGTTTCAGGGACGAACACTGAAGCTTTCTTT.

V is TRBV7-9 and J is TRBJ1-4, with 7 nucleotides matching TRBD1. The CDR3 consists of 15 residues. V shed 5 bases and J 5 bases; nucleotides not matched to a gene: 8. Germline CDR1 and CDR2: SEHNR and FQNEAQ (reference sequence). Here the CDR3 DNA reads TGTGCCAGCAGCCAGCCCAGGGGGTGGAATGAAAAACTGTTTTTT. This codes for CASSQPRGWNEKLFF.

The J gene is TRBJ2-7, the V gene TRBV4-1; the match to TRBD2 covers 10 bases. Germline V gives CDR1 MGHRA, CDR2 YSYEKL. The CDR3 totals 14 residues. V dropped 4 bases and J dropped 4; count of bases not matched to a gene: 4. Written as DNA, the CDR3 is TGCGCCAGCAGCCGAGGACTAGCGGCTTACGAGCAGTACTTC. Protein: CASSRGLAAYEQYF.

The V call is TRBV5-4, the J call TRBJ2-1; 10 bases are a match to TRBD2. Germline trimming cut 4 bases from V and 3 bases from J; bases unmatched to any gene: 4. The CDR3 loop spans 15 amino acids. Germline CDR1 reads SGHNT; CDR2 reads YYREEE (reference sequence). The CDR3: CASSPAGGNYNEQFF. In nucleotides, the CDR3 is TGTGCCAGCAGCCCAGCGGGGGGGAACTACAATGAGCAGTTCTTC. The full variable domain, in which reference TRBV5-4 and TRBJ2-1 provide the parts outside the CDR3, is ETGVTQSPTHLIKTRGQQVTLRCSSQSGHNTVSWYQQALGQGPQFIFQYYREEENGRGNFPPRFSGLQFPNYSSELNVNALELDDSALYLCASSPAGGNYNEQFFGPGTRLTVL.

The CDR3 sequence is CASRDAGTGKYEQYF. The CDR3 DNA follows: TGCGCCAGCAGGGATGCCGGGACAGGGAAATACGAGCAGTACTTC. The chain joins TRBV10-2 to TRBJ2-7; 9 bases map to TRBD1. The CDR3 extends over 15 amino acids. V trimming: 6 bases; J trimming: 4 bases; junction bases outside the gene matches: 10. CDR1 WSHSY and CDR2 SAAADI come from the germline V gene.

The table lists this clone with a count of one. V gene TRBV5-4 combines with J gene TRBJ2-5; 10 nucleotides match TRBD2. Trimming removed 6 bases from V and 1 base from J; junction bases left unmatched: 3. Looked up from germline, CDR1 is SGHNT and CDR2 is YYREEE (reference sequence). CDR3 length: 14 amino acids. The CDR3 region has the DNA TGTGCCAGCACCCTAGCGGGAGCCCAAGAGACCCAGTACTTC. Its translation: CASTLAGAQETQYF.

The chain couples TRBV9 to TRBJ1-2; perhaps TRBD1 as D (5 bases). CDR1 and CDR2 from the germline V gene are SGDLS and YYNGEE. The CDR3 sequence is 14 residues long. V was cut by 0 bases and J by 6 bases, with 12 bases left in between. The CDR3 nucleotides read TGTGCCAGCAGCGTAGTCAAGGGGTCGAATGGCTACACCTTC. As protein: CASSVVKGSNGYTF. Based on the CDR3 plus reference TRBV9 and TRBJ1-2, the full variable domain is DSGVTQTPKHLITATGQRVTLRCSPRSGDLSVYWYQQSLDQGLQFLIQYYNGEERAKGNILERFSAQQFPDLHSELNLSSLELGDSALYFCASSVVKGSNGYTFGSGTRLTVV.

This clone showed up just a few times. The chain is built from TRBV19 and TRBJ1-1, with 7 bases identical to TRBD1. The germline CDR1 and CDR2 sequences are LNHDA and SQIVND (reference sequence). V was clipped by 7 bases and J by 1 base; unmatched bases: 12. The CDR3 is made up of 16 amino acids. The CDR3 DNA sequence: TGTGCCAGTACCCTCCGACAGGGTAAGGGGAACACTGAAGCTTTCTTT. As protein: CASTLRQGKGNTEAFF.

The chain couples TRBV19 to TRBJ1-4, with D unresolved. The V end was cut by 5 bases, the J end by 3 bases, with 13 bases between. The CDR3 has 15 residues. Germline V lookup: CDR1 LNHDA, CDR2 SQIVND (reference sequence). CDR3 sequence (DNA): TGTGCCAGTAGTCTACACACGGACCCTAATGAAAAACTGTTTTTT. It encodes CASSLHTDPNEKLFF.

The chain combines TRBV11-2 with TRBJ1-1; 8 nucleotides line up with TRBD1. CDR1 and CDR2 (germline): SGHAT, FQNNGV. The junction had 9 bases not matched to a gene; V was cut back by 4 bases and J by 5 bases. The CDR3 has 15 residues. The CDR3 DNA is TGTGCCAGCAGCTCCCCCAGGGGGCGGTGGACTGAAGCTTTCTTT. This codes for CASSSPRGRWTEAFF. The variable domain in full, with the rest retrieved from reference TRBV11-2 and TRBJ1-1, is EAGVAQSPRYKIIEKRQSVAFWCNPISGHATLYWYQQILGQGPKLLIQFQNNGVVDDSQLPKDRFSAERLKGVDSTLKIQPAKLEDSAVYLCASSSPRGRWTEAFFGQGTRLTVV.

The chain uses TRBV28 and TRBJ1-1, with D perhaps TRBD1 (6 bases). The V end was cut by 3 bases, the J end by 7 bases, with 18 bases between. Germline CDR1 MDHEN, CDR2 SYDVKM. The CDR3 is 15 residues long. CDR3 residues: CASSLSIRTAIEAFF. The DNA for the CDR3 is TGTGCCAGCAGTTTGAGCATTCGGACAGCCATTGAAGCTTTCTTT.

The V call is TRBV28, the J call TRBJ2-7; D is uncertain. V shed 5 bases and J shed 2 bases, with 13 bases lying between them. There are 14 residues in the CDR3. The germline gives CDR1 MDHEN, CDR2 SYDVKM. The CDR3 DNA sequence: TGTGCCAGCAGTCCCTTCCGGGCCCCCTACGAGCAGTACTTC. Protein sequence: CASSPFRAPYEQYF.

This clone was counted once. The rearrangement links TRBV11-1 to TRBJ1-1; D remains ambiguous. Deletions cut 1 base from V and 1 base from J, with 4 bases between. Germline CDR1 reads SGHAT; CDR2 reads FQDESV (reference sequence). CDR3 length: 13 residues. CDR3 amino acids: CASSLDGNTEAFF. The CDR3 DNA sequence: TGTGCCAGCAGCTTAGACGGGAACACTGAAGCTTTCTTT. Combining the CDR3 with reference TRBV11-1 and TRBJ1-1 gives the whole variable domain EAEVAQSPRYKITEKSQAVAFWCDPISGHATLYWYRQILGQGPELLVQFQDESVVDDSQLPKDRFSAERLKGVDSTLKIQPAELGDSAMYLCASSLDGNTEAFFGQGTRLTVV.

J is TRBJ1-5 and V is TRBV5-6; D is unresolved. The V end was cut by 1 base, the J end by 9 bases, with 8 bases between. The CDR3 runs to 12 residues. CDR1 is SGHDT and CDR2 is YYEEEE in the germline V gene. CDR3 loop: CASSLRRSPQHF. In DNA, the CDR3 is TGTGCCAGCAGCTTGCGACGGTCGCCCCAGCATTTT.

V and J are TRBV5-6 and TRBJ1-6; 11 bases line up with TRBD1. Germline V gene lookup returns CDR1 SGHDT and CDR2 YYEEEE. V lost 0 bases, J lost 9 bases, and 2 bases stayed unmatched. The CDR3 totals 15 residues. CDR3 sequence: CASSLGTGGFSPLHF. CDR3 coding DNA: TGTGCCAGCAGCTTGGGGACAGGGGGCTTTTCACCCCTCCACTTT.

In DNA, the CDR3 is TGTGCCAGCGTACCCCGGTTAGGGGGGGATGAAAAACTGTTTTTT. Translated, it gives CASVPRLGGDEKLFF. The chain combines TRBV18 with TRBJ1-4; D may be TRBD1 (6 bases). The CDR3 contains 15 residues. V was clipped by 8 bases and J by 6 bases, with 19 bases between them. From germline, CDR1 is KGHSH and CDR2 LQKENI.

V is TRBV6-6 and J is TRBJ1-5; 8 bases fit TRBD1. The germline V gene has CDR1 MNHNY and CDR2 SVGAGI (reference sequence). This CDR3 is built from 15 residues. V shed 4 bases and J 0 bases; nucleotides not matched to a gene: 2. The CDR3 DNA sequence: TGTGCCAGCAGTTTCGGGACAGGTAGCAATCAGCCCCAGCATTTT. Amino acids: CASSFGTGSNQPQHF.

J is TRBJ2-7 and V is TRBV18; a possible D gene is TRBD2 (5 bases). Germline V gene lookup returns CDR1 KGHSH and CDR2 LQKENI. Trimming left V 1 base short and J 2 bases short, with 18 bases between. This CDR3 comprises 17 residues. The CDR3 reads CASSPLPAGSYTYEQYF. The CDR3 nucleotides are TGTGCCAGCTCACCACTCCCCGCGGGCAGCTATACCTACGAGCAGTACTTC.

The chain has TRBV7-3 and TRBJ1-1; tentative D call: TRBD1 (6 bases). Germline assignment: CDR1 SGHTA and CDR2 FQGTGA. Trimming shortened V by 2 bases and J by 5 bases, and 15 bases separated the two germline ends. The CDR3 consists of 15 residues. The CDR3 sequence: CASSLQGTGATEAFF. CDR3 bases: TGTGCCAGCAGCTTACAGGGGACCGGGGCAACTGAAGCTTTCTTT.

The V call is TRBV5-1, the J call TRBJ1-6; tentatively, D is TRBD1 (6 bases). Trimming left V 4 bases short and J 4 bases short, with 15 bases between. The germline gives CDR1 SGHRS, CDR2 YFSETQ. This CDR3 spans 16 amino acids. This CDR3 is CASSLGIRGYNSPLHF. CDR3 in DNA: TGCGCCAGCAGCCTGGGGATTAGGGGGTATAATTCACCCCTCCACTTT.

The chain recombines TRBV6-6 with TRBJ1-2; unclear D gene. The V end lost 5 bases, the J end lost 12 bases, and 16 bases lay between the germline ends. CDR1 is MNHNY and CDR2 is SVGAGI in the germline V gene (reference sequence). CDR3 size: 12 residues. Here the CDR3 DNA reads TGTGCCAGCAGTCCCCGTAATTACCCACACACCTTC. Translating it yields CASSPRNYPHTF.